The 13 T cell receptor beta chains in this list originate from one sample, sequenced in a study of cytomegalovirus exposure and HLA in healthy donors. The PCR contained 60 Vbeta and 13 Jbeta primers. The repertoire was sequenced with immunoSEQ multiplex PCR; TCRdb's copy has only in-frame clones and lacks some. The table gives about 200,000 clones; the top ten clones make up around 6% of it. Sequencing was done on a sample of PBMCs. These receptor sequences come from a man aged 25-45 years in good health and CMV-seronegative.

J is TRBJ1-2 and V is TRBV7-9; TRBD1 agrees at 7 bases. This CDR3 spans 16 amino acids. Germline lookup yields CDR1 SEHNR and CDR2 FQNEAQ (reference sequence). The V segment lost 5 bases and the J segment 8 bases; nucleotides outside the gene matches: 17. Written as DNA, the CDR3 is TGTGCCAGCAGCAGTCTTGATGTGGGGGACAGCGGCGGCTACACCTTC. Translation: CASSSLDVGDSGGYTF.

The chain is built from TRBV30 and TRBJ1-5, with 9 bases that match TRBD1. The germline CDR1 and CDR2 sequences are GTSNPN and SVGIG (reference sequence). The CDR3 is 13 residues long. V shed 5 bases and J 7 bases; nucleotides not matched to a gene: 6. The CDR3 DNA reads TGTGCCTGGGGGGACAGGGATCACCAGCCCCAGCATTTT. Its protein product is CAWGDRDHQPQHF.

The rearrangement uses TRBV30 and TRBJ2-7; possible D gene TRBD1, 6 bases. This CDR3 region has 12 residues. V was cut by 5 bases and J by 2 bases, with 10 bases left in between. Looked up from germline, CDR1 is GTSNPN and CDR2 is SVGIG (reference sequence). The CDR3 loop is CAWGDTAYEQYF. The CDR3, as DNA: TGTGCCTGGGGGGACACGGCCTACGAGCAGTACTTC.

CDR3 in amino acids: CASSLELAAYNEQFF. CDR3 sequence (DNA): TGCGCCAGCAGCTTGGAGCTAGCAGCCTACAATGAGCAGTTCTTC. The rearrangement joins TRBV5-1 to TRBJ2-1; tentative D call: TRBD2 (5 bases). In germline, CDR1 is SGHRS, CDR2 YFSETQ. Trimming stripped 0 bases from V and 2 bases from J, with 9 bases between. This CDR3 comprises 15 residues.

This rearrangement joins TRBV28 to TRBJ1-2; 9 bases align to TRBD1. CDR3 size: 13 residues. V trimming: 5 bases; J trimming: 8 bases; junction bases outside the gene matches: 6. Germline assignment: CDR1 MDHEN and CDR2 SYDVKM. The chain's CDR3 is CASSVGDRVGYTF. The CDR3 DNA sequence: TGTGCCAGCAGTGTAGGGGACAGGGTCGGCTACACCTTC.

As to this clone: One junction end disagrees with the germline gene, perhaps due to a read error. The gene calls are TRBV6-5 and TRBJ2-2; 7 bases agree with TRBD1. From germline, CDR1 is MNHEY and CDR2 SVGAGI. This CDR3 has 12 amino acids. CDR3 nucleotide sequence: TGTGCCAGCAGGACAGGGACCGGGGAGCTGCTTTTT. Amino acid sequence: CASRTGTGELLF.

The rearrangement links TRBV30 to TRBJ2-3, with TRBD2 as a possible D gene (6 bases). V gave up 0 bases and J gave up 9 bases, with 16 bases separating them. The V gene's germline CDR1 is GTSNPN and CDR2 SVGIG (reference sequence). The CDR3 extends over 14 amino acids. The CDR3 nucleotides read TGTGCCTGGAGTGTTTCGGGGGTCCTAGGGACGCAGTATTTT. Its protein is CAWSVSGVLGTQYF.

The chain couples TRBV4-3 to TRBJ1-4, with 10 bases fitting TRBD1. The junction had 4 bases not matched to a gene; V was cut back by 4 bases and J by 5 bases. Germline CDR1 and CDR2: LGHNA and YSLEER. The CDR3 is 15 amino acids. The DNA of the CDR3 is TGCGCCAGCAGCCTCGGGACAGGGGAGAATGAAAAACTGTTTTTT. Translated, it gives CASSLGTGENEKLFF.

The chain couples TRBV7-6 to TRBJ2-1, with D possibly matching TRBD2 (7 bases). The CDR3 length is 18 residues. V lost 5 bases, J lost 6 bases, and 26 bases lay in between. Per the germline V gene, CDR1 is SGHVS and CDR2 is FNYEAQ. The CDR3 reads CASSPGQRLAADINEQFF. The CDR3 nucleotides read TGTGCCAGCAGCCCAGGACAGAGGCTAGCGGCCGATATCAATGAGCAGTTCTTC.

The chain has TRBV5-1 and TRBJ2-1; 11 nucleotides align to TRBD2. The ends lost 4 bases at V and 13 bases at J; junction bases unmatched: 10. The germline V gene has CDR1 SGHRS and CDR2 YFSETQ. This CDR3 has 14 residues. The CDR3 DNA reads TGCGCCAGCAGCGTCCCGACTAGCGGGGCCCTACAGTTCTTC. Translating it yields CASSVPTSGALQFF.

This sequence joins TRBV27 and TRBJ2-7, with TRBD2 identical over 7 bases. The J segment lost 0 bases and the V segment lost 6 bases, leaving 8 bases of the junction unmatched. Per germline, CDR1 MNHEY and CDR2 SMNVEV (reference sequence). CDR3 size: 15 residues. The CDR3 loop is CASRPGTTSSYEQYF. Written as DNA, the CDR3 is TGTGCCAGCAGACCAGGGACTACGTCCTCCTACGAGCAGTACTTC.

The V gene is TRBV4-2, the J gene TRBJ2-5, with a possible D match to TRBD1 (6 bases). CDR1 and CDR2 from the germline V gene are LGHNA and YNFKEQ. The V and J ends lost 4 bases and 1 base respectively, with 16 bases between them. The CDR3 covers 16 residues. This chain's CDR3 is CASSPVQGTLQETQYF. In DNA form, the CDR3 reads TGTGCCAGCAGCCCAGTACAGGGCACTCTCCAAGAGACCCAGTACTTC.

The CDR3 loop reads CASSYGKGSSYEQYF. DNA of the CDR3: TGTGCCAGCAGTTATGGTAAGGGGTCCTCCTACGAGCAGTACTTC. The chain couples TRBV27 to TRBJ2-7; tentative D call: TRBD1 (5 bases). V shed 4 bases and J shed 0 bases, with 13 bases lying between them. Germline CDR1 MNHEY, CDR2 SMNVEV (reference sequence). The CDR3 consists of 15 residues.